This TCR beta chain stems from a study of shared clonotypes between healthy human individuals (dated by TCRdb to the early 2020s). With respect to the entire study: The cohort comprised two women and a few men aged 18 to 49 years. To increase sequencing depth and limit assay-specific biases, different laboratories used diverse techniques to prepare libraries and sequence TCR repertoires. Leukapheresis yielded between about 0.94 and 9 billion PBMCs per donor. The study deeply sequenced blood TCR repertoires of 5 or 6 healthy adults to estimate repertoire size and the extent of clonotype sharing between individuals.

Using the deep immunoSEQ assay, TCR CDR3 regions were amplified from genomic DNA by multiplex PCR. Genomic DNA extracted from each cell subset was distributed evenly over all wells of several immunoSEQ 96-well plates, and each plate served as one replicate. Each replicate PCR for unsorted PBMC received 300 to 350 ng genomic DNA, equal to around 30,000 T cell genomes. Unsorted PBMC genomic DNA was sequenced across ten immunoSEQ deep assay plates. Purified libraries were measured with a Qubit 3.0 fluorometer, size-checked on a Bioanalyzer 2100, and measured again with the KAPA Library Quantification kit. Every immunoSEQ 96-well plate was sequenced on a dedicated single-read 150-cycle Illumina NextSeq 550 flow cell. From the authors' description of their analysis: Because only junctional sequences without quality scores were contained in the immunoSEQ output, filtering matching that applied to full-length reads could not be performed. Sequences were annotated with PyIR, a Python wrapper for IgBLAST v1.9, using IMGT germline references to assign V/J genes and CDR3. Reads with weak V/J assignments (E-value above 1e-6), missing CDR3, stop codons, out-of-frame junctions, or ambiguous translated residues were removed. V3J clonotypes were defined by identical inferred V gene, J gene, and CDR3 amino acid sequence. Percentage overlap between repertoires was computed as shared unique clonotypes divided by the size of the smaller repertoire. Repertoire richness was assessed with RTK rarefaction, the Chao1 estimator, and Recon v2.1 estimates of unobserved clonotypes. TCRdb retrieved this table from immuneACCESS and kept in-frame rearrangements only. Not all clones are present; in checked studies, unresolved V genes account for under half, and no reason is known for the remainder. The D gene and trimming were derived from the DNA, and the V and J assignments and clone size from that table. In this sample the table shows fewer than 650,000 clones, about three quarters of which occur a single time. The top ten clones comprise 10% to 15% of the sample.

Here is what the overall study found, with its caveats: Because the study included a small number of donors, the genetic and exposure-history diversity represented was limited. Sampling was limited to blood, and TCR repertoires in tissue likely differ from TCR repertoires in blood. Pairwise subsampling led to the expectation that sequencing depth would affect the degree of clonotype sharing among donors.

On this clone: What antigen it recognizes has not been identified. Base-call qualities are not available, and no considerably larger clone is one nucleotide away.

Healthy HIV-negative adults with no recently reported acute infections or vaccinations were included as donors. All donors were Caucasian adults living in Nashville, Tennessee, USA. In the unsorted samples, 70 million to 90 million PBMCs were counted, and genomic DNA was extracted using the QIAamp DNA Blood Mini kit. Blood was collected by leukapheresis, and PBMCs were isolated by Ficoll-Histopaque density gradient centrifugation and then cryopreserved in liquid nitrogen vapor phase. From the cysteine through the phenylalanine, the CDR3 covers 13 amino acids. Just the 39-base CDR3 DNA is kept, in frame starting at base 1. CDR1 and CDR2 were assigned from the germline V gene as SGHRS and YFSETQ. V loses 4 bases, J loses 0 bases, and the germline ends lie 7 bases apart.

The rearrangement combines TRBV5-1 with TRBJ1-1, with the D gene too uncertain to name. The sequence was obtained from a woman aged 40 to 55 in good health. Some clones in this sample may be carry-over from other donors' samples. Sample: PBMCs. CDR3 loop: CASSKDMNTEAFF. The DNA sequence is as follows: TGCGCCAGCAGCAAAGATATGAACACTGAAGCTTTCTTT.